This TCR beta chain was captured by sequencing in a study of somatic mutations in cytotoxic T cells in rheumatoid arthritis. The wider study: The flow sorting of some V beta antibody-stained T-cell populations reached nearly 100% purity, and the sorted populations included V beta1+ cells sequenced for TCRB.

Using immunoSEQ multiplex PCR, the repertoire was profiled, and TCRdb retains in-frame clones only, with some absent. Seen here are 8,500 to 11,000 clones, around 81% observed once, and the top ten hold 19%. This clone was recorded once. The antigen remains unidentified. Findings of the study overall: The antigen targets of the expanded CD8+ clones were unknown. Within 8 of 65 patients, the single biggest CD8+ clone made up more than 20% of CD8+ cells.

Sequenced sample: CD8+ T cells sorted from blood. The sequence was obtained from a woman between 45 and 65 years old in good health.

CDR3 sequence (DNA): TGTGCCAGCAGCTTAGGGCGGAGAGGGGAGCAGTACTTC. Amino acid sequence: CASSLGRRGEQYF. The chain employs TRBV7-8 and TRBJ2-7, with a possible D match to TRBD2 (5 bases). Germline CDR1 reads SGHVS; CDR2 reads FQNEAQ. Trimming took off 1 base at V and 7 bases at J, with 11 bases between the two ends. This CDR3 has 13 residues.